This T cell receptor (beta chain) was identified in a study of cytomegalovirus exposure and HLA in healthy donors. Findings and caveats of the study: Some V segments could not be told apart, so they were left out, TRBV6-2 and TRBV6-3 among them. Sequencing artifact likely explains a cluster of highly shared sequence variants. In a later analysis, compared with equally common non-associated chains, HLA-associated beta chains were more expanded.

The germline V gene has CDR1 MNHNS and CDR2 SASEGT. The CDR3 is 16 residues long. V gave up 3 bases and J gave up 4 bases; unmatched junction bases: 8. The PCR made use of 60 Vbeta and 13 Jbeta primers. Here immunoSEQ multiplex PCR was the method, and the copy in TCRdb shows in-frame clones only, minus some. Of 150,000 to 200,000 clones in the sample, 62% were seen once. The donors comprised healthy bone marrow donors. This clone was detected only a few times. The antigen remains unidentified. The V gene is TRBV6-1, the J gene TRBJ2-7, with 11 bases that match TRBD2. Sequenced material: PBMCs. The TCR originated in a man aged 40-49 years in good health and CMV-seronegative. In nucleotides, the CDR3 is TGTGCCAGCAGTGAGCTGATAGCGGGGGGGATGTACGAGCAGTACTTC. This gives the protein CASSELIAGGMYEQYF.